This TCR beta chain was sequenced during a study of radiotherapy plus CTLA-4 blockade in lung cancer. General study results and limits: Researchers report tumor-derived TCR clones expanding in blood after radiotherapy plus ipilimumab.

With regard to this clone: Its target is not known.

The method was immunoSEQ multiplex PCR; TCRdb's version includes in-frame clones alone and lacks a portion of them. This table has about 95,000 clones, roughly four fifths appearing once. Germline V gene sequence: CDR1 LNHDA, CDR2 SQIVND (reference sequence). V lost 6 bases, J lost 7 bases, and 10 bases stayed unmatched. The CDR3 spans 14 residues. Sequenced material: peripheral blood, taken from a patient treated with radiotherapy plus ipilimumab. The TCR sequence derives from a human donor with non-small cell lung cancer who had a partial response to radiotherapy plus ipilimumab. V and J are TRBV19 and TRBJ1-2; 8 bases map to TRBD1. CDR3 DNA: TGTGCCAGTAGGGACAGGGAAGGAGGGTTTGGCTACACCTTC. Its translation: CASRDREGGFGYTF.